This T cell receptor (beta chain) was observed in a study of metastatic and nonmetastatic thyroid tumors. Study context: The authors compared repertoires across blood and tumor or nodule tissue from malignant and benign thyroid patients.

In the authors' workflow: Built for papillary thyroid cancer, a distant-metastasis classifier drew on CDR3 differences across clinicopathological groups. TCRdb re-called clones via MiXCR from the PCR reads. TCRdb assigned the V and J calls; the authors' analysis was not used. The sample carries tens of thousands of clones, 20% recorded once. This clone was counted many times. The antigen is undetermined. Germline V gene sequence: CDR1 SGHDT, CDR2 YYEEEE. This CDR3 has 15 amino acids. The ends were cut back, 4 bases at V and 7 bases at J, with 18 bases in the middle. There were no patients who had received any treatment before thyroid surgery. Study outcomes and limitations: In blood and tumor, TCR beta diversity was reportedly significantly higher in malignant thyroid tumors than in benign nodules.

The chain is built from TRBV5-6 and TRBJ1-3; unclear D gene. Sequenced input: blood. The sequence was collected from a female donor with papillary thyroid cancer or a benign thyroid nodule (not recorded which). Some clones in this sample may be carry-over from other donors' samples. The CDR3 region has the DNA TGTGCCAGCAGCCGAACTGTAGGGAGTAGGAACACCATATATTTT. This sequence encodes CASSRTVGSRNTIYF.